The rows below give T cell receptor beta chains drawn from one sample of a study of T cell responses to AZD1222 COVID-19 vaccine. Assay: immunoSEQ multiplex PCR; the TCRdb copy retains only in-frame clones and omits some. The sample lists about 140,000 clones; approximately 89% were seen once. Sample: peripheral blood, taken 28 days after the second AZD1222 dose. The origin of the receptors is an adult who received the AZD1222 COVID-19 vaccine. Both conserved end residues are part of each CDR3. Fields, in order: V gene, J gene, D gene, clone size, CDR3 DNA, CDR3 protein. D genes are given only for firm matches. Clone size is given for some rows only: seen once, a few or many times, or a class if the clone is expanded.

>TRBV12-2|TRBJ2-7|.|.
TGTGCAAGTCGCTTACCCCCTTCCTCCTACGAGCAGTACTTC
CASRLPPSSYEQYF
>TRBV6-6|TRBJ1-1|TRBD1|.
TGTGCCAGCAGTTACCCAGGGGGCTTAAACACTGAAGCTTTCTTT
CASSYPGGLNTEAFF
>TRBV9|TRBJ2-6|TRBD1|.
TGTGCCAGCAGCGTAGATCGTACAGGGGGCAGTGGGGCCAACGTCCTGACTTTC
CASSVDRTGGSGANVLTF
>TRBV9|TRBJ2-3|.|once
TGTGCCAGCAGCCACACCGGGGGCACAGATACGCAGTATTTT
CASSHTGGTDTQYF
>TRBV5-1|TRBJ2-1|TRBD2|.
TGCGCCAGTTCCGAGCGGGAGTTACCCTACAATGAGCAGTTCTTC
CASSERELPYNEQFF
>TRBV7-6|TRBJ1-2|.|.
TGTGCCAGCAGCTTAGGGTTGGGGGCAAACTATGGCTACACCTTC
CASSLGLGANYGYTF
>TRBV24-1|TRBJ2-2|.|.
TGTGCCACCAGTGAGGACCCCAGGGCCGGGGAGCTGTTTTTT
CATSEDPRAGELFF
>TRBV5-4|TRBJ2-1|.|.
TGTGCCAGCAGCCAGGTGGCTTACAATGAGCAGTTCTTC
CASSQVAYNEQFF
>TRBV6-5|TRBJ2-2|TRBD2|.
TGTGCCAGCAGATGGACTAGCGGCAACACCGGGGAGCTGTTTTTT
CASRWTSGNTGELFF
>TRBV10-3|TRBJ2-5|.|.
TGTGCCATCCGTGGGGGGGGGCAGGAAGAGACCCAGTACTTC
CAIRGGGQEETQYF
>TRBV29-1|TRBJ2-1|.|.
TGCAGCGTTCACGCAGGGACTGAGCAGTTCTTC
CSVHAGTEQFF
>TRBV4-2|TRBJ1-6|.|.
TGTGCCAGCAGCCAAGCGTTAAAGGAGGTTAATTCACCCCTCCACTTT
CASSQALKEVNSPLHF
>TRBV9|TRBJ2-7|.|few
TGTGCCAGCAGCGTATCGCAACAGTCCTACGAGCAGTACTTC
CASSVSQQSYEQYF
>TRBV28|TRBJ1-2|.|.
TGTGCCAGCAGTTTCAACTATGGCTACACCTTC
CASSFNYGYTF
>TRBV20-1|TRBJ1-3|.|.
TGCAGTGCTAGTTCTGGGGGCGGTGCTGGAAACACCATATATTTT
CSASSGGGAGNTIYF
>TRBV5-1|TRBJ1-5|.|once
TGCGCCAGCAGCTGGGGTTGGGGGTATAGCAATCAGCCCCAGCATTTT
CASSWGWGYSNQPQHF
>TRBV15|TRBJ1-2|.|.
TGTGCCACCAGCCCTGACCAGGGGTATGGCTACACCTTC
CATSPDQGYGYTF
>TRBV5-1|TRBJ2-7|TRBD1|.
TGCGCCAGCAGCTTAGATCACACCGGGACAGGGGACGAGCAGTACTTC
CASSLDHTGTGDEQYF
>TRBV4-1|TRBJ1-1|.|.
TGCGCCACCGCCATATATAGTAACACTGAAGCTTTCTTT
CATAIYSNTEAFF
>TRBV27|TRBJ2-1|.|.
TGTGCCAGCAGTTCAGGGGCCGAGGGCAATGAGCAGTTCTTC
CASSSGAEGNEQFF
>TRBV6-6|TRBJ1-1|TRBD1|.
TGTGCCAGCAGAGGACAGGGGGACACTGAAGCTTTCTTT
CASRGQGDTEAFF
>TRBV4-1|TRBJ2-7|TRBD1|.
TGCGCCAGCAGCCAAGATCCCAGGAGGGACAGGGCCTACGAGCAGTACTTC
CASSQDPRRDRAYEQYF
>TRBV24-1|TRBJ2-5|.|few
TGTGCCACCAGTGATTCCTCCCGGGGTAAAGAGACCCAGTACTTC
CATSDSSRGKETQYF
>TRBV11-2|TRBJ2-7|.|.
TGTGCCAGCAGACACGTACGGGGAACAGGGATAATCCACGAGCAGTACTTC
CASRHVRGTGIIHEQYF
>TRBV11-3|TRBJ2-7|.|.
TGTGCCAGCAGCTTAGTGGGGGGTCAATCCTACGAGCAGTACTTC
CASSLVGGQSYEQYF